Below are 21 T cell receptor beta chains sequenced from a single sample in a study of blood T cell repertoires in COVID-19. Data came from immunoSEQ multiplex PCR; TCRdb stores just in-frame clones and leaves some out. The sample includes about 36,000 clones, roughly nine tenths of them seen just once. The specimen was peripheral blood. These receptors came from a human donor in a cohort sampled during active COVID-19.

This chain connects TRBV5-6 to TRBJ2-1; D perhaps matches TRBD2 (5 bases). V gave up 7 bases and J gave up 9 bases, with 23 bases separating them. Per the germline V gene, CDR1 is SGHDT and CDR2 is YYEEEE. The CDR3 loop spans 15 amino acids. The CDR3 spells CASGLLNTRDGEQFF. The CDR3 region has the DNA TGTGCCAGCGGCCTCTTAAATACTAGGGATGGTGAGCAGTTCTTC.

The rearrangement uses TRBV9 and TRBJ2-1, with a tentative D call TRBD2 (5 bases). The CDR3 has 15 residues. CDR1 is SGDLS, CDR2 YYNGEE, per germline. Trimming shortened V by 1 base and J by 0 bases, and 8 bases separated the two germline ends. CDR3 sequence reads: CASSVQAASYNEQFF. The CDR3 DNA reads as TGTGCCAGCAGCGTACAAGCGGCCTCCTACAATGAGCAGTTCTTC.

V is TRBV24-1 and J is TRBJ2-5; TRBD2 agrees at 7 bases. Germline V lookup: CDR1 KGHDR, CDR2 SFDVKD. V dropped 4 bases and J dropped 4; count of bases not matched to a gene: 14. The length of the CDR3 is 17 residues. CDR3 sequence: CATSDPTGAGWVETQYF. In nucleotides, the CDR3 is TGTGCCACCAGTGACCCTACTGGAGCGGGATGGGTAGAGACCCAGTACTTC.

The rearrangement joins TRBV21-1 to TRBJ1-1. TRBV21-1 is a listed pseudogene. The CDR3 covers 14 residues. The chain's CDR3 is CASSKGVVNTEAFF. The CDR3 bases are TGTGCCAGCAGCAAAGGAGTGGTGAACACTGAAGCTTTCTTT.

The chain is built from TRBV10-2 and TRBJ2-7; D might be TRBD2 (5 bases). CDR3 size: 13 residues. Trimming shortened V by 7 bases and J by 3 bases, and 13 bases separated the two germline ends. Germline CDR1 reads WSHSY; CDR2 reads SAAADI. CDR3 sequence (DNA): TGCGCCAGCAAAAGCGGAGCCATCTACGAGCAGTACTTC. Translating gives CASKSGAIYEQYF.

In nucleotides, the CDR3 is TGCGCCAGCAGCCAAGATGGGCAGGGTCATTCACCCCTCCACTTT. This gives the protein CASSQDGQGHSPLHF. The rearrangement uses TRBV4-3 and TRBJ1-6, with a weak D call TRBD1 (5 bases). V dropped 0 bases and J dropped 8 bases, with 11 bases sitting between them. Looked up from germline, CDR1 is LGHNA and CDR2 is YSLEER. The CDR3 length is 15 residues.

The V and J genes are TRBV27 and TRBJ2-7; TRBD2 might be the D (6 bases). Per the germline V gene, CDR1 is MNHEY and CDR2 is SMNVEV (reference sequence). Trimming pared 6 bases from V and 6 bases from J, leaving 15 bases between. The CDR3 length is 13 residues. Here the CDR3 reads CASRPGGAREQYF. CDR3 bases: TGTGCCAGCAGGCCGGGCGGGGCGCGCGAGCAGTACTTC.

The chain carries TRBV9 and TRBJ2-5; a weak D match, TRBD2 (5 bases). V lost 4 bases to trimming and J lost 1 base, with 14 bases between them. The V gene's germline CDR1 is SGDLS and CDR2 YYNGEE. This CDR3 contains 15 residues. The CDR3 DNA follows: TGTGCCAGCAGCCCCCACGGTACTAGCCAAGAGACCCAGTACTTC. It translates to CASSPHGTSQETQYF.

The chain recombines TRBV18 with TRBJ1-1; maybe TRBD1 (5 bases). CDR1 is KGHSH, CDR2 LQKENI, per germline. Trimming left V 6 bases short and J 3 bases short, with 14 bases between. The CDR3 contains 14 residues. CDR3 protein: CASSNVGGDTEAFF. CDR3 nucleotides: TGTGCCAGCTCCAATGTCGGGGGGGACACTGAAGCTTTCTTT.

This clone was picked up a small number of times. This sequence joins TRBV7-7 and TRBJ2-2; tentative D call: TRBD1 (5 bases). The CDR3 extends over 13 amino acids. Germline V lookup: CDR1 SSHAT, CDR2 FNYEAQ (reference sequence). With 8 bases removed from V and 1 base from J, the gap between germline ends came to 8 bases. The CDR3 sequence: CASATGNTGELFF. The DNA of the CDR3 is TGTGCCAGCGCAACAGGGAACACCGGGGAGCTGTTTTTT. The full variable domain, its missing parts supplied by reference TRBV7-7 and TRBJ2-2, is GAGVSQSPRYKVTKRGQDVTLRCDPISSHATLYWYQQALGQGPEFLTYFNYEAQPDKSGLPSDRFSAERPEGSISTLTIQRTEQRDSAMYRCASATGNTGELFFGEGSRLTVL.

The V gene is TRBV27, the J gene TRBJ2-5, with no clear D. Trimming pared 3 bases from V and 3 bases from J, leaving 8 bases between. Germline lookup yields CDR1 MNHEY and CDR2 SMNVEV (reference sequence). CDR3 length equals 13 residues. The CDR3 loop reads CASSFVVEETQYF. As DNA, the CDR3 is TGTGCCAGCAGTTTTGTAGTCGAAGAGACCCAGTACTTC.

This chain links TRBV25-1 with TRBJ1-4; 8 bases align to TRBD1. Germline CDR1 and CDR2: MGHDK and SYGVNS. The CDR3 sequence is 14 residues long. J lost 7 bases, V lost 6 bases, and 7 bases had no gene match. The CDR3 here is CASRAGGSGEKLFF. CDR3 coding DNA: TGTGCCAGCAGAGCAGGGGGCTCTGGTGAAAAACTGTTTTTT.

The V and J genes are TRBV30 and TRBJ1-2, with a weak D call TRBD1 (6 bases). The CDR3 consists of 13 residues. The V gene lost 2 bases and the J gene lost 2 bases, with 9 bases spanning the gap. Per the germline V gene, CDR1 is GTSNPN and CDR2 is SVGIG (reference sequence). The CDR3 loop is CAWSMDSNYGYTF. CDR3 nucleotides: TGTGCCTGGAGTATGGACAGCAACTATGGCTACACCTTC.

The CDR3 loop reads CASSLAPGQRNYGYTF. CDR3 sequence (DNA): TGTGCCAGCAGCTTAGCTCCCGGACAGCGAAACTATGGCTACACCTTC. The rearrangement links TRBV7-2 to TRBJ1-2; D might be TRBD1 (6 bases). Trimming took off 0 bases at V and 2 bases at J, with 13 bases between the two ends. The CDR3 spans 16 residues. Germline V gene data show CDR1 as SGHTA and CDR2 as FQGNSA. The full variable domain, with the rest looked up from reference TRBV7-2 and TRBJ1-2, is GAGVSQSPSNKVTEKGKDVELRCDPISGHTALYWYRQSLGQGLEFLIYFQGNSAPDKSGLPSDRFSAERTGGSVSTLTIQRTQQEDSAVYLCASSLAPGQRNYGYTFGSGTRLTVV.

This chain connects TRBV6-5 to TRBJ2-1; 10 bases map to TRBD2. This CDR3 has 16 amino acids. With 0 bases clipped from V and 6 bases from J, the junction kept 5 bases outside the gene matches. The germline gives CDR1 MNHEY, CDR2 SVGAGI. The CDR3 DNA is TGTGCCAGCAGTTACTCGAGCGGGAGGGCCGGCAATGAGCAGTTCTTC. Its protein is CASSYSSGRAGNEQFF.

This rearrangement joins TRBV18 to TRBJ1-1; TRBD1 might be the D (5 bases). Germline V gives CDR1 KGHSH, CDR2 LQKENI. V lost 2 bases, J lost 1 base, and 11 bases lay in between. The CDR3 is 15 residues long. CDR3 in amino acids: CASSPRRGENTEAFF. CDR3 bases: TGTGCCAGCTCACCAAGGCGGGGGGAGAACACTGAAGCTTTCTTT. Full variable domain (outside the CDR3, taken from reference TRBV18 and TRBJ1-1): NAGVMQNPRHLVRRRGQEARLRCSPMKGHSHVYWYRQLPEEGLKFMVYLQKENIIDESGMPKERFSAEFPKEGPSILRIQQVVRGDSAAYFCASSPRRGENTEAFFGQGTRLTVV.

This chain joins TRBV18 and TRBJ1-2, with 9 bases aligning to TRBD1. After removal of 2 bases from V and 4 bases from J, the junction contained 14 bases not matched to a gene. Per germline, CDR1 KGHSH and CDR2 LQKENI. The CDR3 covers 18 residues. CDR3 nucleotides: TGTGCCAGCTCACCAGTAATGTCGGGACAGGGCCTATTCTATGGCTACACCTTC. It is translated as CASSPVMSGQGLFYGYTF. Drawing the rest from reference TRBV18 and TRBJ1-2, the complete variable domain is NAGVMQNPRHLVRRRGQEARLRCSPMKGHSHVYWYRQLPEEGLKFMVYLQKENIIDESGMPKERFSAEFPKEGPSILRIQQVVRGDSAAYFCASSPVMSGQGLFYGYTFGSGTRLTVV.

The CDR3 DNA follows: TGTGCCAGCAACAGACTAGCGGGAGGCCCCCATGAGCAGTTCTTC. It translates to CASNRLAGGPHEQFF. The V and J genes are TRBV28 and TRBJ2-1; 13 nucleotides agree with TRBD2. Germline V CDR1 and CDR2: MDHEN, SYDVKM. The CDR3 extends over 15 amino acids. After removal of 7 bases from V and 8 bases from J, the junction contained 8 bases not matched to a gene.

The chain employs TRBV11-1 and TRBJ2-7, with 10 bases matching TRBD2. The V gene end was trimmed by 4 bases and the J gene end by 2 bases; junction bases not matched to a gene: 2. This CDR3 has 14 amino acids. Germline CDR1 and CDR2: SGHAT and FQDESV (reference sequence). CDR3: CASSSSGSPYEQYF. In DNA, the CDR3 is TGTGCCAGCAGCTCTAGCGGGAGTCCCTACGAGCAGTACTTC.

The chain combines TRBV5-1 with TRBJ1-1; 8 nucleotides line up with TRBD1. V trimming: 3 bases; J trimming: 3 bases; junction bases outside the gene matches: 10. This CDR3 spans 16 amino acids. The V gene's germline CDR1 is SGHRS and CDR2 YFSETQ. CDR3 protein: CASSSDRDRDYTEAFF. CDR3 sequence (DNA): TGCGCCAGCAGCTCGGACAGGGATAGGGACTACACTGAAGCTTTCTTT. Together with reference TRBV5-1 and TRBJ1-1, the CDR3 gives the full variable domain: KAGVTQTPRYLIKTRGQQVTLSCSPISGHRSVSWYQQTPGQGLQFLFEYFSETQRNKGNFPGRFSGRQFSNSRSEMNVSTLELGDSALYLCASSSDRDRDYTEAFFGQGTRLTVV.

The chain employs TRBV6-5 and TRBJ2-7; D may be TRBD1 (6 bases). CDR3 size: 14 residues. Trimming took off 6 bases at V and 1 base at J, with 13 bases between the two ends. Germline-derived CDR1 and CDR2 are MNHEY and SVGAGI. The CDR3 coding sequence is TGTGCCAGCAGCCAAAGACAGGTATCCTACGAGCAGTACTTC. Amino acid sequence: CASSQRQVSYEQYF.